The 28 T cell receptor beta chains given below trace back to one sample, sequenced in a study of cytomegalovirus exposure and HLA in healthy donors. In the PCR, 60 Vbeta and 13 Jbeta primers were used. Sequencing used immunoSEQ multiplex PCR; TCRdb keeps in-frame clones, though not all of them. Of 35,000 to 45,000 clones listed, around 50% are singletons. Sequences were obtained from PBMCs. The receptors were gathered from a human donor in good health.

This clone came up a few times. The chain employs TRBV18 and TRBJ2-7; TRBD1 matches at 7 bases. Trimming removed 2 bases from V and 5 bases from J; junction bases left unmatched: 6. Germline values: CDR1 KGHSH, CDR2 LQKENI. The CDR3 is 14 residues long. CDR3 amino acids: CASSPGTVQDEQYF. CDR3 coding DNA: TGTGCCAGCTCACCAGGGACAGTCCAGGACGAGCAGTACTTC.

V is TRBV19 and J is TRBJ1-5; unclear D gene. From germline, CDR1 is LNHDA and CDR2 SQIVND (reference sequence). V was trimmed by 7 bases and J by 0 bases, leaving 13 bases between them. CDR3 length equals 15 residues. CDR3 coding DNA: TGTGCCAGTACCCCCCTTACGGGTAGCAATCAGCCCCAGCATTTT. Protein product: CASTPLTGSNQPQHF.

A few counts support this clone. The chain carries TRBV7-3 and TRBJ2-1, with 7 bases identical to TRBD2. Germline V CDR1 and CDR2: SGHTA, FQGTGA. The length of the CDR3 is 14 residues. Unmatched junction bases numbered 3, after V lost 2 bases and J lost 5 bases. The CDR3 DNA reads as TGTGCCAGCAGCTTAGTACTAGCGAACAATGAGCAGTTCTTC. Translating it yields CASSLVLANNEQFF.

V is TRBV4-3 and J is TRBJ2-7, with D tentatively TRBD1 (5 bases). Germline V CDR1 and CDR2: LGHNA, YSLEER. The CDR3 runs to 15 residues. V was cut by 1 base and J by 4 bases, with 14 bases left in between. DNA of the CDR3: TGCGCCAGCAGCCAAGGGGGCGCAAAGATTTACGAGCAGTACTTC. Residues: CASSQGGAKIYEQYF.

The chain employs TRBV7-3 and TRBJ1-1, with unresolved D. Germline V gene sequence: CDR1 SGHTA, CDR2 FQGTGA. The length of the CDR3 is 13 residues. V was trimmed by 4 bases and J by 1 base, leaving 7 bases between them. The CDR3 DNA reads TGTGCCAGCAGCTCCCAGAAGAACACTGAAGCTTTCTTT. Encoded protein: CASSSQKNTEAFF.

The V call is TRBV19, the J call TRBJ2-5; 8 bases map to TRBD2. This CDR3 is 15 amino acids long. Germline V gene data show CDR1 as LNHDA and CDR2 as SQIVND (reference sequence). Trimming cost V 5 bases and J 4 bases; bases outside gene matches: 9. The CDR3 DNA sequence: TGTGCCAGTAGTCTCGCGGGAGGTTCTGGAGAGACCCAGTACTTC. This translates into CASSLAGGSGETQYF.

The CDR3 loop is CASSVGEGGRQPQHF. The CDR3 region has the DNA TGTGCCAGCAGCGTAGGGGAAGGGGGCAGGCAGCCCCAGCATTTT. The genes are TRBV9 and TRBJ1-5, with 7 bases lining up with TRBD1. The germline gives CDR1 SGDLS, CDR2 YYNGEE. The V gene end was trimmed by 0 bases and the J gene end by 7 bases; junction bases not matched to a gene: 7. CDR3 length: 15 residues.

J is TRBJ2-5 and V is TRBV7-6; D might be TRBD1 (5 bases). Germline CDR1 reads SGHVS; CDR2 reads FNYEAQ. CDR3 length: 13 amino acids. The V gene lost 4 bases and the J gene lost 6 bases, with 12 bases spanning the gap. CDR3 loop: CASSSSGIQTQYF. Here the CDR3 DNA reads TGTGCCAGCAGCTCATCAGGGATACAGACCCAGTACTTC.

In this sample, this clone turned up a few times. The V call is TRBV2, the J call TRBJ1-1, with 8 bases identical to TRBD1. Germline trimming cut 3 bases from V and 0 bases from J; bases unmatched to any gene: 9. The CDR3 consists of 17 residues. Looked up from germline, CDR1 is SNHLY and CDR2 is FYNNEI. This CDR3 is CASSERWTGLMNTEAFF. The CDR3 DNA follows: TGTGCCAGCAGTGAGAGGTGGACAGGGCTCATGAACACTGAAGCTTTCTTT.

The CDR3 coding sequence is TGTGCCAGCAGTGGCCACAGGGGGGGGGAGACCCAGTACTTC. Translated, it gives CASSGHRGGETQYF. The J gene is TRBJ2-5, the V gene TRBV6-1; TRBD1 is a possible D gene (8 bases). Between the trimmed V and J ends, which lost 4 bases and 5 bases, there was a span of 14 bases. CDR3 length: 14 residues. Per germline, CDR1 MNHNS and CDR2 SASEGT.

This rearrangement joins TRBV7-2 to TRBJ2-7, with 12 bases matching TRBD2. With 4 bases clipped from V and 4 bases from J, the junction kept 5 bases outside the gene matches. This CDR3 has 15 amino acids. Germline loops: CDR1 SGHTA, CDR2 FQGNSA. For the CDR3, the DNA is TGTGCCAGCAGCTATGGACTAGCGGGAAATTACGAGCAGTACTTC. Translating gives CASSYGLAGNYEQYF.

V gene TRBV6-5 combines with J gene TRBJ1-5; no clear D. Trimming stripped 10 bases from V and 7 bases from J, with 23 bases between. The CDR3 loop spans 15 amino acids. Germline V gene lookup returns CDR1 MNHEY and CDR2 SVGAGI. The CDR3 nucleotides read TGTGCCATTTCGCGCGAGCGGGGTTCCTACCAGCCCCAGCATTTT. This translates into CAISRERGSYQPQHF.

The chain carries TRBV6-5 and TRBJ1-3; 7 bases map to TRBD1. The V gene's germline CDR1 is MNHEY and CDR2 SVGAGI. V shed 0 bases, J shed 4 bases, and the junction held 6 bases outside the gene matches. The CDR3 consists of 16 residues. The CDR3 spells CASSYSDRFRGNTIYF. The CDR3 region has the DNA TGTGCCAGCAGTTACTCGGACAGGTTTCGGGGAAACACCATATATTTT.

This clone has more than one count but fewer than ten. The chain recombines TRBV9 with TRBJ2-7, with 10 bases aligning to TRBD2. The CDR3 is made up of 18 amino acids. Germline V gene lookup returns CDR1 SGDLS and CDR2 YYNGEE. J was trimmed by 0 bases and V by 3 bases; bases with no gene match: 12. In DNA, the CDR3 is TGTGCCAGCAGCGCTCATTCTGGACTAGCGGATTTCTCCTACGAGCAGTACTTC. Its protein is CASSAHSGLADFSYEQYF.

This clone was seen a handful of times. The chain links TRBV4-3 to TRBJ2-1; D gene uncertain. Germline V gene data show CDR1 as LGHNA and CDR2 as YSLEER. V dropped 1 base and J dropped 8 bases, with 18 bases sitting between them. The CDR3 extends over 16 amino acids. As DNA, the CDR3 is TGCGCCAGCAGCCAAGTAGATCCCTCCTCCGCCTATGAGCAGTTCTTC. Its translation is CASSQVDPSSAYEQFF.

This chain links TRBV5-1 with TRBJ1-2; TRBD1 matches 9 bases. CDR3 size: 15 residues. Germline V gene lookup returns CDR1 SGHRS and CDR2 YFSETQ. Unmatched junction bases numbered 6, after V lost 2 bases and J lost 4 bases. CDR3 loop: CASSLPGQGGYGYTF. The CDR3 DNA reads as TGCGCCAGCAGCTTACCGGGACAGGGAGGCTATGGCTACACCTTC. The variable domain in full, with the rest retrieved from reference TRBV5-1 and TRBJ1-2, is KAGVTQTPRYLIKTRGQQVTLSCSPISGHRSVSWYQQTPGQGLQFLFEYFSETQRNKGNFPGRFSGRQFSNSRSEMNVSTLELGDSALYLCASSLPGQGGYGYTFGSGTRLTVV.

To note about this clone: The same CDR3 also results from other DNA sequences found in this sample. The V gene is TRBV7-2, the J gene TRBJ1-4; possibly TRBD1 for D (6 bases). Trimming took 1 base from V and 4 from J, leaving 10 bases between them. Germline CDR1 is SGHTA and CDR2 is FQGNSA. There are 15 residues in the CDR3. The CDR3 loop is CASSLGRGRNEKLFF. The CDR3 coding sequence is TGTGCCAGCAGCTTAGGGCGGGGGCGTAATGAAAAACTGTTTTTT.

V gene TRBV7-9 combines with J gene TRBJ2-1, with TRBD2 matching over 8 bases. CDR3 length: 18 amino acids. CDR1 SEHNR and CDR2 FQNEAQ come from the germline V gene (reference sequence). V was clipped by 3 bases and J by 0 bases; unmatched bases: 10. CDR3 DNA: TGTGCCAGCAGCTTGGGAACTAGCGGCGATGTCTCCTACAATGAGCAGTTCTTC. Encoded protein: CASSLGTSGDVSYNEQFF.

The gene calls are TRBV7-9 and TRBJ2-2; D is possibly TRBD1 (6 bases). The CDR3 contains 17 residues. CDR1 and CDR2 (germline): SEHNR, FQNEAQ (reference sequence). V lost 5 bases and J lost 1, with 17 bases in between. The CDR3 coding sequence is TGTGCCAGCAGCCGCGGTCAGGGGACGGGGAACACCGGGGAGCTGTTTTTT. This codes for CASSRGQGTGNTGELFF.

The chain carries TRBV5-1 and TRBJ2-7, with 7 bases fitting TRBD1. CDR3 length: 15 amino acids. Germline V gene data show CDR1 as SGHRS and CDR2 as YFSETQ. J lost 2 bases, V lost 3 bases, and 8 bases had no gene match. CDR3 sequence (DNA): TGCGCCAGCAGCTCGCCATCCGGGACAGCCTACGAGCAGTACTTC. It yields the protein CASSSPSGTAYEQYF.

CDR3 bases: TGTGCCAGCAGTTCCCACCTTGGCGCCAGGGCCGTATCACCCCTCCACTTT. This gives the protein CASSSHLGARAVSPLHF. The chain has TRBV27 and TRBJ1-6; perhaps TRBD1 as D (5 bases). Trimming cost V 4 bases and J 10 bases, with 23 bases left between them. Germline CDR1 and CDR2: MNHEY and SMNVEV (reference sequence). The CDR3 is 17 amino acids.

The J gene is TRBJ2-7, the V gene TRBV19, with 10 nucleotides matching TRBD2. V was clipped by 6 bases and J by 2 bases; unmatched bases: 7. Germline V CDR1 and CDR2: LNHDA, SQIVND (reference sequence). The CDR3 length is 15 residues. In nucleotides, the CDR3 is TGTGCCAGTAGCCGAACTAGCGGGGCCACCTACGAGCAGTACTTC. It specifies CASSRTSGATYEQYF.

CDR3 nucleotide sequence: TGTGCCAGCTCACCGCAAGAACTAGCGGGAGTAGGGGGGCAGTACTTC. It encodes CASSPQELAGVGGQYF. V and J are TRBV18 and TRBJ2-7; 11 nucleotides line up with TRBD2. J was trimmed by 9 bases and V by 3 bases; bases with no gene match: 13. The CDR3 extends over 16 amino acids. CDR1 and CDR2 from the germline V gene are KGHSH and LQKENI.

The genes are TRBV7-2 and TRBJ2-1; TRBD2 matches at 13 bases. The V and J ends lost 5 bases and 6 bases, in that order; junction bases with no gene match: 13. CDR1 and CDR2 from the germline V gene are SGHTA and FQGNSA. CDR3 length: 18 residues. CDR3 DNA: TGTGCCAGCAGCCGATCCTGGACTAGCGGGAGAAGGAGCAATGAGCAGTTCTTC. Its protein is CASSRSWTSGRRSNEQFF.

This chain links TRBV7-9 with TRBJ1-4; 8 nucleotides line up with TRBD1. This CDR3 comprises 15 residues. The junction had 7 bases not matched to a gene; V was cut back by 5 bases and J by 5 bases. Germline V gene data show CDR1 as SEHNR and CDR2 as FQNEAQ (reference sequence). CDR3 residues: CASSPSGTGNEKLFF. CDR3 sequence (DNA): TGTGCCAGCAGCCCTTCCGGGACAGGCAATGAAAAACTGTTTTTT.

The chain links TRBV5-1 to TRBJ2-5; TRBD1 aligns across 7 bases. The J segment lost 5 bases and the V segment lost 1 base, leaving 14 bases of the junction unmatched. Germline V gives CDR1 SGHRS, CDR2 YFSETQ. This CDR3 region has 17 residues. The CDR3 DNA reads as TGCGCCAGCAGCTTGAGGCCTACAGGGGCGACAGGGGAGACCCAGTACTTC. As protein: CASSLRPTGATGETQYF.

This clone was seen more than once but under ten times. The V call is TRBV27, the J call TRBJ2-1; 7 bases are a match to TRBD2. V lost 8 bases to trimming and J lost 6 bases; unmatched junction nucleotides: 10. Germline CDR1 is MNHEY and CDR2 is SMNVEV (reference sequence). The CDR3 loop spans 14 amino acids. The CDR3 protein is CASSGWDYFNEQFF. The CDR3 DNA sequence: TGTGCCAGCTCCGGTTGGGACTACTTCAATGAGCAGTTCTTC.

V usage is TRBV5-1 and J usage is TRBJ2-2; D perhaps matches TRBD2 (6 bases). This CDR3 is built from 17 residues. V lost 0 bases to trimming and J lost 4 bases, with 16 bases between them. Germline V gives CDR1 SGHRS, CDR2 YFSETQ. The chain's CDR3 is CASSLERLVAGTGELFF. The CDR3 DNA reads as TGCGCCAGCAGCTTGGAACGACTAGTGGCGGGCACCGGGGAGCTGTTTTTT.